This T cell receptor beta chain was sequenced for a study of cytotoxic CD8 clonotypes in ibrutinib-treated CLL (dated by TCRdb to the early 2020s). In terms of the full investigation: In this cohort, over 14 patients were treatment-naive and approximately 10 were relapsed/refractory, while roughly 18 had unmutated IGHV. Response samples were obtained after a median of 12 months of treatment, with a range of roughly 6 to 36 months. All remission and progressive disease samples were collected while patients were still receiving ibrutinib. On average, each sample had some 260,000 productive templates and around 100,000 productive rearrangements. Longitudinal samples were available for about 30% of the roughly 86 trial participants. Partial responses were observed in around 25 patients and complete responses in 2; after a median follow-up of 68 months, remission was maintained in approximately 14 patients and progression was observed in roughly 12. Cryopreserved peripheral blood mononuclear cells were obtained prior to treatment, at the time of response, and at either disease progression or sustained remission. Paper-wide results and their limitations: Baseline clonality exceeded that of age-matched healthy donors and correlated strongly with circulating CD8+ T-cell counts. Clonality rose at ibrutinib response, remained stable during sustained remission, and dropped back toward baseline at progression. Public clonotypes were rare and either shrank or stayed stable during treatment, and the rise in clonality at ibrutinib response reflected expansion of private clonotypes. Sampling times were not matched between patients in sustained remission and patients whose disease was progressing, and lymph node repertoires were not examined.

The CDR3 numbers 16 residues from cysteine through phenylalanine. Left in the record is the CDR3 DNA by itself, 48 bases read in frame from the first base. Unmatched junction bases come to 11, with V trimmed by 8 bases and J by 3 bases. CDR1 and CDR2 are read off the germline V gene (reference sequence) as SGHKS and YYEKEE. Around 2 micrograms of genomic DNA were extracted from cryopreserved PBMCs for TCR beta library preparation. High-throughput TCR beta sequencing was performed on longitudinal blood samples from CLL patients receiving ibrutinib monotherapy. Patients were enrolled in a phase 2 open-label single-center ibrutinib monotherapy trial. In the case of this clone: No cognate antigen has been identified for it. The input lacks base qualities; no much larger clone sits a single base away.

The goal of deep resolution MiSeq sequencing was a depth between 1 in 1 million and 1 in 200,000 T cells, and coverage averaged 10x per clonotype. The immunoSEQ hsTCRB Kit was used to generate TCR beta libraries. The study's own analysis went as follows. ImmunoSEQ Data Assistant and ImmunoSEQ Analyzer were used for data analysis, and V, D and J genes were assigned according to IMGT definitions. Clonality, which ranges from 0 to 1, was calculated by subtracting the normalized Shannon entropy of productive rearrangement frequencies from one. Only overrepresented clonotypes making up at least 0.05% of the repertoire of each patient were included in the public clonotype analysis. Repertoires from 10 to 15 age-matched healthy donors in immuneACCESS were used as clonality controls. TCRdb limited this immuneACCESS table to in-frame rearrangements with V and J called. A share of clones is missing; checked studies link under half to unresolved V genes, and the rest is unexplained. The D gene and trimming were derived from the DNA, and the V and J assignments and clone size from that table. The sample table contains around 330,000 clones; only one count was recorded for roughly 67% of them. The top ten hold around 6.3% of the sample.

The rearranged segments are TRBV5-5 and TRBJ2-2, and TRBD1 matches 9 of the central bases. This TCR came from a human donor with chronic lymphocytic leukemia. The source material was PBMCs, sampled after 36 months of ibrutinib treatment. The CDR3: CASFPSGTGHTGELFF. At the DNA level, the sequence is TGTGCCAGTTTTCCATCCGGGACAGGGCACACCGGGGAGCTGTTTTTT.